This is a list of T cell receptor beta chains from one sample in a study of blood T cell repertoires in COVID-19. Assay: immunoSEQ multiplex PCR; the TCRdb copy retains only in-frame clones and omits some. The sample lists 30,000 to 40,000 clones; about 90% were seen once. The sequenced material came from peripheral blood. The receptors here all came from a man in his fifties with active or convalescent COVID-19. The CDR3 runs from the conserved cysteine through the conserved F or W. Clone size appears in some rows only: once, few, many, or a class for an expanded clone.

.,TRBJ1-3,TRBV7-8,CASSLRAGGGNTIYF
medium-sized,TRBJ1-2,TRBV29-1,CSVFINYGYTF
.,TRBJ1-4,TRBV30,CAWGGQFHEKLFF
.,TRBJ1-4,TRBV19,CASTGKAGATNEKLFF
.,TRBJ2-7,TRBV5-1,CASSAQGFGSYEQYF
.,TRBJ1-2,TRBV9,CASSVGAGTGGVRDYGYTF
once,TRBJ1-3,TRBV6-5,CASTWTEGNTIYF
.,TRBJ2-3,TRBV27,CASNRLAATVTDTQYF
.,TRBJ2-2,TRBV9,CASSDDGTLNTGELFF
.,TRBJ2-5,TRBV10-3,CAISPGKAQETQYF
.,TRBJ1-2,TRBV19,CASSMTGGYTF
.,TRBJ1-5,TRBV28,CASSPPTGVVSNQPQHF
.,TRBJ2-1,TRBV5-6,CASSLGLAGVGEQFF
.,TRBJ1-4,TRBV28,CASSFGKGQGGEKLFF
.,TRBJ2-7,TRBV3-1/TRBV3-2,CASSQGLAGYEQYF
.,TRBJ1-6,TRBV4-1,CASSPIRTGSLHNSPLHF
.,TRBJ1-5,TRBV7-9,CASSLESGSNQPQHF
.,TRBJ2-5,TRBV28,CASSLGTDQETQYF
.,TRBJ2-1,TRBV11-2,CASSLDVNEQFF
once,TRBJ1-2,TRBV11-2,CASSLDRGYGYTF
.,TRBJ2-3,TRBV18,CASSWLSGTGDPDTQYF
.,TRBJ2-1,TRBV21-1,CATPGQVTSGADNEQFF
.,TRBJ2-3,TRBV5-5,CASSMTSSTDTQYF
once,TRBJ2-7,TRBV18,CASSQIRDRGGEQYF
.,TRBJ2-6,TRBV11-2,CASKPHRLSGANVLTF
once,TRBJ1-2,TRBV28,CASSTTGTGYTF
once,TRBJ1-2,TRBV27,CASSVTGSNYGYTF
.,TRBJ1-2,TRBV5-1,CASSLGTGGYGYTF
.,TRBJ2-1,TRBV19,CASSWASGSLEYNEQFF
.,TRBJ2-3,TRBV11-2,CASSLGLAGEVDTQYF
.,TRBJ2-7,TRBV10-3,CAIQGVYEQYF
few,TRBJ2-7,TRBV7-2,CASSLRQGQGAYEQYF
.,TRBJ2-3,TRBV27,CASSLGGETNTQYF
.,TRBJ2-7,TRBV19,CASSMRARSYEQYF
.,TRBJ1-4,TRBV7-8,CASSPLQAIANEKLFF
.,TRBJ2-3,TRBV2,CASSPTSGRRNTQYF
once,TRBJ2-3,TRBV7-2,CASREGLAGADTQYF
.,TRBJ1-1,TRBV7-9,CASSLEAATEAFF
.,TRBJ2-1,TRBV4-3,CASSQDKWSSYNEQFF
.,TRBJ1-6,TRBV6-2/TRBV6-3,CASSQGAYNSPLHF
.,TRBJ2-2,TRBV6-2/TRBV6-3,CASSYRGLAELGGELFF
.,TRBJ2-7,TRBV19,CTSSRTGEAYEQYF
.,TRBJ2-3,TRBV9,CASSVSRGRQGVDKLVLYF
.,TRBJ2-1,TRBV5-6,CASSPDRVNYNEQFF
.,TRBJ2-2,TRBV30,CAWTGLWGDTGELFF
.,TRBJ2-1,TRBV2,CASSFSGGSYNEQFF
.,TRBJ1-2,TRBV9,CASSPQTGHGYTF
.,TRBJ2-7,TRBV13,CASSSIPPTGIFYEQYF
.,TRBJ2-7,TRBV7-2,CASSFYSTGLAEKYF
.,TRBJ2-5,TRBV24-1,CATSDDGLVTQYF
once,TRBJ2-5,TRBV30,CACLPGTSGISEETQYF
.,TRBJ1-4,TRBV25-1,CASSNRQPATNEKLFF
.,TRBJ1-6,TRBV2,CASSDWGPASNSPLHF
.,TRBJ2-1,TRBV6-2/TRBV6-3,CASSPGTLSSQLNEQFF
once,TRBJ2-7,TRBV4-3,CASSLRTSGRGGSYEQYF